This TCR beta chain was identified during a study of T cell responses to AZD1222 COVID-19 vaccine. Study findings and constraints: Clonal diversity was possibly underestimated; the donors were predominantly white British and more often female. A reported finding is that nearly half of spike-specific TCRs target unmutated variant regions. There were vaccine-associated CD4 TCRs across spike, dominant at 160-218 and 743-854.

About this clone itself: Its antigen is not known.

Only in-frame clones appear in the TCRdb table, and some are missing; sequencing was by immunoSEQ multiplex PCR. Counted here are some 200,000 clones, 88% occurring once; the ten biggest clones make up about 24%. The specimen was peripheral blood, collected 28 days after the second AZD1222 dose. The sequence was collected from an adult who received the AZD1222 COVID-19 vaccine.

CDR3 coding DNA: TGTGCCAGCAGTTTTGTACACAATTCACCCCTCCACTTT. Its protein product is CASSFVHNSPLHF. V and J are TRBV28 and TRBJ1-6; D uncertain. V was trimmed by 3 bases and J by 7 bases, leaving 7 bases between them. The germline V gene has CDR1 MDHEN and CDR2 SYDVKM. This CDR3 has 13 amino acids. The whole variable domain, remainder taken from reference TRBV28 and TRBJ1-6, is DVKVTQSSRYLVKRTGEKVFLECVQDMDHENMFWYRQDPGLGLRLIYFSYDVKMKEKGDIPEGYSVSREKKERFSLILESASTNQTSMYLCASSFVHNSPLHFGNGTRLTVT.